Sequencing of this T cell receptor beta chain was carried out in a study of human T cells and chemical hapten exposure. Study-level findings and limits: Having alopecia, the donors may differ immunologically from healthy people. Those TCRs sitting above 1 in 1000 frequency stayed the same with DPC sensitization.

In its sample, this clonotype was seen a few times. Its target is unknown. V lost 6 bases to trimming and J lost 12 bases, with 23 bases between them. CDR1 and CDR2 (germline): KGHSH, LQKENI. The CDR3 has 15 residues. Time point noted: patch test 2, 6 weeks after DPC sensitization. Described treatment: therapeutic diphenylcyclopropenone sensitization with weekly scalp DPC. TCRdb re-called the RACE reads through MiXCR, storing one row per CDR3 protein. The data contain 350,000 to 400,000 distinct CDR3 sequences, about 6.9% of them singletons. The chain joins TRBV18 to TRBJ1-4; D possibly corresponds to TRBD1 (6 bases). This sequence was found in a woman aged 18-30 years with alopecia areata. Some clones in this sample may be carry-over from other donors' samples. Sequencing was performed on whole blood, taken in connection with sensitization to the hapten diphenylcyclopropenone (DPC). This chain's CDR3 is CASSPLGQGPLELFF. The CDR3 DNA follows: TGTGCCAGCTCCCCTCTGGGGCAGGGGCCTCTAGAACTGTTTTTT.